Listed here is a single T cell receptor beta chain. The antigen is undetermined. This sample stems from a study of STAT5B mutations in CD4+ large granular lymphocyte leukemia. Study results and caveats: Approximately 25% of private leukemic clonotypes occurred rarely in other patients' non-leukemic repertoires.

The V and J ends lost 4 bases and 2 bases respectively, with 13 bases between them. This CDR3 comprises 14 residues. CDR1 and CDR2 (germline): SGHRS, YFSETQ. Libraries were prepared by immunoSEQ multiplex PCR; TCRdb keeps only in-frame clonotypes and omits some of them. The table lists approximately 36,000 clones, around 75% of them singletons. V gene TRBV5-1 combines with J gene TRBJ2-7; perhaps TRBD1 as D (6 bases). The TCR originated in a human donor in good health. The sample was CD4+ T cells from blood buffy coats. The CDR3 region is CASSLQGTTYEQYF. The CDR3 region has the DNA TGCGCCAGCAGCCTACAGGGAACTACCTACGAGCAGTACTTC.